This TCR beta chain was sequenced for a study of blood T cell repertoires in COVID-19 (dated by TCRdb to about 2020). Study-level background: Samples from collaborators originated in the United States, Italy and Spain and spanned both the acute and convalescent phases of COVID-19. The material from the prospective study consisted of cDNA or gDNA derived from T cells, B-cell-depleted T cells, or PBMCs. The dataset comprised deeply sampled blood TCRbeta repertoires from subjects exposed to, actively infected with, or recovered from COVID-19. A freely available public database, intended as a resource for researchers studying the immune response to SARS-CoV-2, is where the repertoires were released. The samples were drawn from two sources: the first 160 participants of the ongoing ImmuneRACE study, and 1,254 subjects contributed by 6 global collaborators. The sample metadata nearly always contained a de-identified subject ID, COVID-19 status, age in years and sex. HLA class I and class II types, where available, came from metadata supplied by the sample provider rather than from assay-based typing.

Whole blood was collected in K2EDTA tubes by collaborating institutions according to the institutions' own protocols. For TCRbeta analysis, collaborators shipped samples in one of three forms: frozen whole blood, isolated PBMCs, or DNA extracted from either of those sample types. The CDR3 starts with the cysteine, ends with the phenylalanine, and has 16 residues. The kept DNA is CDR3 alone, 48 bases in frame from the first base. The germline V end is reduced by 5 bases and the J end by 5 bases; junction bases left unmatched: 9. The germline V gene encodes CDR1 SGHNT and CDR2 YENEEA. TCRbeta CDR3 regions were amplified from genomic DNA by means of the immunoSEQ Assay, a bias-controlled multiplex PCR. In the paper's pipeline: Within the assay, amplification of reference gene primers was used to estimate how many nucleated cells each sample contained. Sequence reads were collapsed and filtered to measure the absolute abundance of every unique TCRbeta CDR3 rearrangement. For each sample, productive Simpson clonality was calculated by taking the square root of Simpson's diversity index across productive rearrangements. The clones in this table, taken by TCRdb from immuneACCESS, are in-frame only. Not every clone is retained; where verified, under half of the shortfall comes from an unresolved V gene, and the cause of the rest is unknown. The D gene and trimming were derived from the DNA, and the V and J assignments and clone size from that table. A total of about 180,000 clones appear in this sample, around 90% of them only once. The top ten clones comprise roughly 1.4% of the sample.

A note on this clone: Its antigen is currently not known. No base-level quality is on record; no much larger clone is a single base apart.

Beyond this particular receptor, the publication reports: The quantity of clinical and demographic metadata differed by source and by participant and was supplied without curation.

The TCR comes from a woman aged 45-65 years with acute or convalescent COVID-19. The sequencing sample was made of peripheral blood. The rearrangement combines TRBV11-3 with TRBJ2-5, with 12 bases matching TRBD2. The CDR3 protein is CASSPTSGGRGETQYF. The DNA is TGTGCCAGCAGCCCGACTAGCGGGGGCAGGGGGGAGACCCAGTACTTC.